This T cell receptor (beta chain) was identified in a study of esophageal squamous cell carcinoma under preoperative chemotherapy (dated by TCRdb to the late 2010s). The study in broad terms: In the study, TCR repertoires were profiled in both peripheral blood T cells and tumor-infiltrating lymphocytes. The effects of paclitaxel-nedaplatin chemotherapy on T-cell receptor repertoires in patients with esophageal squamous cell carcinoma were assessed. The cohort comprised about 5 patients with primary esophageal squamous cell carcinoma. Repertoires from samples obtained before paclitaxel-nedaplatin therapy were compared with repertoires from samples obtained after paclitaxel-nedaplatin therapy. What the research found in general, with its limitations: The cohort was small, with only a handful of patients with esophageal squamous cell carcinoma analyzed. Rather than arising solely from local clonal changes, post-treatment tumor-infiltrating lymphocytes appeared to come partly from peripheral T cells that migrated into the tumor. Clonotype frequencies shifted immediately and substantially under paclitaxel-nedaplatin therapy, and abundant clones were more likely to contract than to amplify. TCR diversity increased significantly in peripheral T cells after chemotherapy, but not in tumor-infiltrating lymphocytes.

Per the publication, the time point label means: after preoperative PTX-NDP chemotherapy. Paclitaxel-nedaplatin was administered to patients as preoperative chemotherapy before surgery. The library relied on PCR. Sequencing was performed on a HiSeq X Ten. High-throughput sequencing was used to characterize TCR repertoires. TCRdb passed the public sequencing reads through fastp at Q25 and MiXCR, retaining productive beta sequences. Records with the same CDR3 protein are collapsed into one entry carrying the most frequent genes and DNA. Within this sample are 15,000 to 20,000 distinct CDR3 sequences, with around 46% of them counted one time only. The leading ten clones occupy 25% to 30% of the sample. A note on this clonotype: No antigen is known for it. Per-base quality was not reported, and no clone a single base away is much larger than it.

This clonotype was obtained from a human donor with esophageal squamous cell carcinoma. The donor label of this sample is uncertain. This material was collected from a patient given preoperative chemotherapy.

The nucleotide sequence is given as TGCGCCAGCAGCCCACGAACTAGCGGGAGGGCCTTCGGGAATGAGCAGTTCTTC. Its translation reads: CASSPRTSGRAFGNEQFF. Rearrangement joined TRBV5-1 to TRBJ2-1; TRBD2 aligns with 13 central bases. The CDR3 numbers 18 residues from cysteine through phenylalanine. Kept here is only the CDR3 DNA, which spans 54 bases and is read in frame from base 1. The germline V gene supplies CDR1 SGHRS and CDR2 YFSETQ. V has 4 bases trimmed and J has 7 bases trimmed; junction bases matching no gene number 14.